These 13 T cell receptor beta chains originate from one sample sequenced in a study of response to subunit inactivated influenza vaccine. TCRdb redid the calling of the RT-PCR reads with MiXCR, one entry per CDR3 protein. The data contain about 620,000 distinct CDR3 sequences, about an eighth of them singletons. The sample was PBMCs from blood, taken on the day of vaccination. Source of these receptors: a man in his fifties or sixties who received an inactivated influenza vaccine.

V and J are TRBV19 and TRBJ2-7; D is perhaps TRBD1 or TRBD2 (5 bases each). The CDR3 runs to 15 residues. Trimming shortened V by 3 bases and J by 3 bases, and 15 bases separated the two germline ends. The germline V gene encodes CDR1 LNHDA and CDR2 SQIVND (reference sequence). In DNA, the CDR3 is TGTGCCAGTAGTATTGCCGGGGCAGGAAACTACGAGCAGTACTTC. It translates to CASSIAGAGNYEQYF.

This clonotype has just a few counts. This chain links TRBV20-1 with TRBJ2-3, with D possibly TRBD2 on 6 matching bases. Trimming took 0 bases from V and 6 from J, leaving 16 bases between them. The germline V gene has CDR1 DFQATT and CDR2 SNEGSKA (reference sequence). The CDR3 is 15 amino acids. The CDR3 DNA follows: TGCAGTGCTAGAGAGAGGCGGGGCCACCTGGATACGCAGTATTTT. Translation gives CSARERRGHLDTQYF.

This clonotype was seen more than once but under ten times. The chain joins TRBV5-1 to TRBJ2-1, with TRBD1 as a possible D gene (6 bases). The germline V gene encodes CDR1 SGHRS and CDR2 YFSETQ. CDR3 length equals 14 residues. Trimming left V 4 bases short and J 7 bases short, with 15 bases between. CDR3 sequence (DNA): TGCGCCAGCAGCAAAGGGGGTCTGGGTAATGAGCAGTTCTTC. Translating it yields CASSKGGLGNEQFF.

V and J are TRBV20-1 and TRBJ2-7, with D unresolved. CDR1 DFQATT and CDR2 SNEGSKA come from the germline V gene (reference sequence). CDR3 length: 13 residues. V dropped 6 bases and J dropped 0 bases, with 12 bases sitting between them. The DNA of the CDR3 is TGCAGTGCCAGTAATCCGAGCTCCTACGAGCAGTACTTC. Residues: CSASNPSSYEQYF.

This clonotype was counted only a few times. The gene calls are TRBV7-2 and TRBJ1-2, with D unclear. The CDR3 has 15 amino acids. Germline V lookup: CDR1 SGHTA, CDR2 FQGNSA. Trimming left V 3 bases short and J 7 bases short, with 18 bases between. CDR3 sequence: CASSFPTGRRLGYTF. The CDR3 nucleotides read TGTGCCAGCAGCTTCCCCACTGGACGTAGACTTGGCTACACCTTC.

This clonotype was seen more than once but under ten times. The chain carries TRBV5-1 and TRBJ2-7; no firm D call. The CDR3 length is 16 residues. The germline V and J ends were trimmed by 0 bases and 5 bases, with 18 bases remaining between them. Germline lookup yields CDR1 SGHRS and CDR2 YFSETQ. The CDR3 region is CASSLAVLARRDEQYF. Here the CDR3 DNA reads TGCGCCAGCAGCTTGGCCGTTCTCGCCAGACGGGACGAGCAGTACTTC.

This clonotype has ten or more counts. V usage is TRBV7-6 and J usage is TRBJ2-1; 11 positions agree with TRBD2. The V segment lost 4 bases and the J segment 7 bases; nucleotides outside the gene matches: 6. The CDR3 spans 15 residues. Germline lookup yields CDR1 SGHVS and CDR2 FNYEAQ. CDR3 sequence: CASSSGTSGLNEQFF. In nucleotides, the CDR3 is TGTGCCAGCAGCTCCGGGACTAGCGGCTTAAATGAGCAGTTCTTC. Full variable domain (outside the CDR3, taken from reference TRBV7-6 and TRBJ2-1): GAGVSQSPRYKVTKRGQDVALRCDPISGHVSLYWYRQALGQGPEFLTYFNYEAQQDKSGLPNDRFSAERPEGSISTLTIQRTEQRDSAMYRCASSSGTSGLNEQFFGPGTRLTVL.

In this sample, this clonotype turned up many times. This chain joins TRBV7-2 and TRBJ2-1; D unresolved. Per the germline V gene, CDR1 is SGHTA and CDR2 is FQGNSA. This CDR3 is built from 13 residues. Trimming took off 4 bases at V and 7 bases at J, with 11 bases between the two ends. DNA for the CDR3: TGTGCCAGCAGCTCTTCCATCGAGAATGAGCAGTTCTTC. Translated, it gives CASSSSIENEQFF.

The chain combines TRBV10-3 with TRBJ2-3; D is possibly TRBD2 (5 bases). This CDR3 spans 14 amino acids. The germline CDR1 and CDR2 sequences are ENHRY and SYGVKD. Trimming stripped 3 bases from V and 1 base from J, with 8 bases between. As DNA, the CDR3 is TGTGCCATCAGTGATGGGCGGGGCACAGATACGCAGTATTTT. It specifies CAISDGRGTDTQYF.

This clonotype was observed a few times. This chain uses TRBV28 with TRBJ2-5, with D uncertain. Germline V CDR1 and CDR2: MDHEN, SYDVKM. Trimming removed 5 bases from V and 0 bases from J, with 13 bases in between. The CDR3 covers 15 residues. Here the CDR3 DNA reads TGTGCCAGCAGTCCAATCACACTCGACCAAGAGACCCAGTACTTC. Encoded protein: CASSPITLDQETQYF.

This clonotype showed up many times. The chain carries TRBV28 and TRBJ2-2; 7 bases map to TRBD2. The CDR3 totals 14 residues. V was clipped by 8 bases and J by 3 bases; unmatched bases: 6. The germline CDR1 and CDR2 sequences are MDHEN and SYDVKM. In nucleotides, the CDR3 is TGTGCCAGCCGGCAGGGAGGGGACACCGGGGAGCTGTTTTTT. It translates to CASRQGGDTGELFF.

At least ten counts were recorded for this clonotype. The V call is TRBV2, the J call TRBJ1-1; TRBD1 aligns across 8 bases. The ends lost 3 bases at V and 10 bases at J; junction bases unmatched: 7. Germline CDR1 reads SNHLY; CDR2 reads FYNNEI. The CDR3 is 13 residues long. CDR3 amino acids: CASSDATGDRAFF. CDR3 nucleotide sequence: TGTGCCAGCAGTGATGCGACAGGGGACAGAGCTTTCTTT.

At least ten counts were recorded for this clonotype. The chain recombines TRBV28 with TRBJ1-1, with D perhaps TRBD1 (5 bases). CDR1 MDHEN and CDR2 SYDVKM come from the germline V gene. The length of the CDR3 is 13 residues. V was clipped by 2 bases and J by 7 bases, with 11 bases between them. CDR3 sequence (DNA): TGTGCCAGCAGTTTACCCGGACACCGTGAAGCTTTCTTT. Translating it yields CASSLPGHREAFF.